These T cell receptor beta chains were read from a single sample in a study of blood T cell repertoires in COVID-19. The repertoire was sequenced with immunoSEQ multiplex PCR; TCRdb's copy has only in-frame clones and lacks some. The table records tens of thousands of clones, 88% of them present only once. The specimen was peripheral blood. Receptor source: a man aged 50-59 years with active COVID-19. The CDR3 runs from the conserved cysteine through the conserved F or W. A D gene is named only where the DNA matches it firmly. Expanded clones get a size class; other rows say once, few or many, or leave the size out.

J gene | D gene | clone size | V gene | CDR3 protein | CDR3 DNA
TRBJ2-7 | TRBD2 | once | TRBV5-1 | CASSLGLAGSHSYEQYF | TGCGCCAGCAGCCTTGGACTAGCGGGATCCCACTCCTACGAGCAGTACTTC
TRBJ2-3 | TRBD2 | few | TRBV7-3 | CASSLTYSGGASTDTQYF | TGTGCCAGCAGCTTAACGTATTCCGGGGGGGCCAGCACAGATACGCAGTATTTT
TRBJ2-2 | TRBD2 | NA | TRBV19 | CASSPWTSANTGELFF | TGTGCCAGTAGTCCCTGGACTAGCGCGAACACCGGGGAGCTGTTTTTT
TRBJ1-3 | TRBD1 | NA | TRBV9 | CASSVGQGGGNTIYF | TGTGCCAGCAGCGTGGGACAGGGAGGTGGAAACACCATATATTTT
TRBJ2-1 | NA | NA | TRBV20-1 | CSASSLGDEQFF | TGCAGTGCTAGTTCCCTAGGCGATGAGCAGTTCTTC
TRBJ2-7 | NA | NA | TRBV7-2 | CASSSGGRDYEQYF | TGTGCCAGCAGCTCCGGGGGGCGGGATTACGAGCAGTACTTC
TRBJ2-7 | TRBD1 | NA | TRBV9 | CASSPRTGVDEQYF | TGTGCCAGCAGCCCCCGGACAGGGGTTGATGAGCAGTACTTC
TRBJ2-4 | NA | NA | TRBV11-1 | CASSLELAGAKNIQYF | TGTGCCAGCAGCTTAGAGCTGGCAGGGGCCAAAAACATTCAGTACTTC
TRBJ2-1 | TRBD2 | NA | TRBV29-1 | CSVAAGGPNEQFF | TGCAGCGTTGCGGCGGGAGGGCCCAATGAGCAGTTCTTC
TRBJ2-2 | NA | NA | TRBV11-3 | CASRTGETGELFF | TGTGCCAGCCGAACAGGAGAAACCGGGGAGCTGTTTTTT
TRBJ2-1 | TRBD2 | NA | TRBV19 | CASRVSGRIDNEQFF | TGTGCCAGTCGAGTTAGCGGGAGAATAGACAATGAGCAGTTCTTC
TRBJ2-1 | TRBD2 | NA | TRBV5-1 | CASSPARLGLAGNEQFF | TGCGCCAGCAGCCCTGCCCGCCTAGGACTAGCGGGCAATGAGCAGTTCTTC
TRBJ2-3 | NA | NA | TRBV3-1/TRBV3-2 | CASSPRSGTDTQYF | TGTGCCAGCAGCCCTCGGTCGGGGACAGATACGCAGTATTTT
TRBJ1-2 | NA | few | TRBV5-6 | CASSLARVEGYTF | TGTGCCAGCAGCTTGGCACGGGTTGAGGGCTACACCTTC
TRBJ1-2 | TRBD1 | NA | TRBV10-1 | CASSPYHRDRGAYGYTF | TGCGCCAGCAGCCCCTACCATAGGGACAGGGGTGCCTATGGCTACACCTTC
TRBJ1-1 | TRBD1 | NA | TRBV5-4 | CASSPDRGLSEAFF | TGTGCCAGCAGCCCAGACAGGGGGCTGTCTGAAGCTTTCTTT
TRBJ1-1 | NA | NA | TRBV14 | CASSQDLAYTEAFF | TGTGCCAGCAGCCAAGATCTGGCCTACACTGAAGCTTTCTTT
TRBJ1-5 | NA | NA | TRBV18 | CASSPGLQQPQHF | TGTGCCAGCTCACCGGGACTCCAACAGCCCCAGCATTTT
TRBJ1-1 | NA | NA | TRBV12-3/TRBV12-4 | CASTSGTEAFF | TGTGCCAGCACATCGGGCACTGAAGCTTTCTTT
TRBJ2-1 | NA | NA | TRBV4-3 | CASSLTIYNEQFF | TGCGCCAGCAGCCTCACAATATACAATGAGCAGTTCTTC
TRBJ2-5 | TRBD1 | NA | TRBV7-9 | CASSLRDRIAGTQYF | TGTGCCAGCAGCTTGCGGGACAGGATCGCGGGGACCCAGTACTTC
TRBJ1-1 | NA | NA | TRBV19 | CASSMGNRENTEAFF | TGTGCCAGTAGTATGGGGAACAGGGAGAACACTGAAGCTTTCTTT
TRBJ1-4 | TRBD1 | once | TRBV18 | CASSRDRAGNEKLFF | TGTGCCAGCTCACGAGACAGGGCGGGAAATGAAAAACTGTTTTTT
TRBJ2-3 | TRBD2 | NA | TRBV7-2 | CASSPGTSGHTDTQYF | TGTGCCAGCAGCCCCGGGACTAGCGGCCACACAGATACGCAGTATTTT
TRBJ1-2 | TRBD1 | NA | TRBV28 | CASSLPGQEANYGYTF | TGTGCCAGCAGTTTGCCCGGACAGGAAGCTAACTATGGCTACACCTTC
TRBJ1-1 | TRBD1 | NA | TRBV5-3 | CARSLVWDRGNTEAFF | TGTGCCAGAAGCTTGGTGTGGGACAGGGGTAACACTGAAGCTTTCTTT
TRBJ1-1 | NA | NA | TRBV4-1 | CASSQDWGGGTEAFF | TGCGCCAGCAGCCAAGATTGGGGGGGAGGGACTGAAGCTTTCTTT
TRBJ2-5 | TRBD2 | NA | TRBV5-4 | CASSGSGGASGTQYF | TGTGCCAGCAGCGGCAGCGGGGGGGCCTCTGGGACCCAGTACTTC
TRBJ2-2 | NA | NA | TRBV19 | CASSKNREIGELFF | TGTGCCAGTAGCAAAAACAGGGAAATCGGGGAGCTGTTTTTT
TRBJ1-5 | NA | NA | TRBV3-1/TRBV3-2 | CASSLGAGAYNQPQHF | TGTGCCAGCAGCCTGGGGGCAGGGGCTTATAATCAGCCCCAGCATTTT
TRBJ2-1 | NA | NA | TRBV6-2/TRBV6-3 | CASSYSLGGNEQFF | TGTGCCAGCAGTTACTCGTTAGGAGGCAATGAGCAGTTCTTC
TRBJ1-6 | NA | NA | TRBV10-3 | CAIRGDTSNSPLHF | TGTGCCATCAGGGGGGACACAAGTAATTCACCCCTCCACTTT
TRBJ2-3 | TRBD2 | NA | TRBV18 | CASSPRRLAGASTDTQYF | TGTGCCAGCTCACCACGCCGACTAGCGGGGGCTAGCACAGATACGCAGTATTTT
TRBJ2-3 | NA | NA | TRBV4-1 | CASSQGDGQSTDTQYF | TGCGCCAGCAGCCAAGGGGACGGACAGAGCACAGATACGCAGTATTTT
TRBJ2-1 | NA | NA | TRBV3-1/TRBV3-2 | CASSQDALASGEQFF | TGTGCCAGCAGCCAAGATGCCCTAGCGTCCGGTGAGCAGTTCTTC
TRBJ2-1 | NA | NA | TRBV3-1/TRBV3-2 | CASSETWGAGASYNEQFF | TGTGCCAGCAGCGAAACGTGGGGTGCAGGGGCCTCCTACAATGAGCAGTTCTTC
TRBJ2-7 | TRBD2 | NA | TRBV5-1 | CASSPTAGGGYEQYF | TGCGCCAGCAGCCCCACAGCGGGGGGCGGCTACGAGCAGTACTTC
TRBJ2-3 | NA | NA | TRBV20-1 | CSASLGASTDTQYF | TGCAGTGCTAGTTTGGGAGCTAGCACAGATACGCAGTATTTT
TRBJ1-2 | NA | once | TRBV23-1 | CASSQSTVPCGYTF | TGCGCCAGCAGTCAATCGACAGTTCCTTGTGGCTACACCTTC
TRBJ2-2 | NA | NA | TRBV9 | CASSVAQGSDTGELFF | TGTGCCAGCAGCGTAGCTCAGGGGTCGGACACCGGGGAGCTGTTTTTT
TRBJ1-5 | TRBD1 | NA | TRBV4-1 | CASSQGQGGKSNQPQHF | TGCGCCAGCAGCCAAGGACAGGGGGGAAAGAGCAATCAGCCCCAGCATTTT
TRBJ2-7 | TRBD1 | NA | TRBV5-4 | CASSLRDRVYEQYF | TGTGCCAGCAGCTTGCGGGACAGGGTCTACGAGCAGTACTTC
TRBJ2-6 | TRBD1 | NA | TRBV4-2 | CASSKTSGQAISGANVLTF | TGTGCCAGCAGCAAAACCTCGGGACAGGCGATCTCTGGGGCCAACGTCCTGACTTTC
TRBJ1-3 | NA | few | TRBV6-6 | CASSPWGGLLSGNTIYF | TGTGCCAGCAGTCCCTGGGGGGGGCTACTCTCTGGAAACACCATATATTTT
TRBJ2-7 | NA | NA | TRBV18 | CASSPPVSGPGDEQYF | TGTGCCAGCTCACCACCGGTTTCAGGCCCAGGGGACGAGCAGTACTTC
TRBJ2-4 | NA | NA | TRBV10-1 | CASRAGTSNAKNIQYF | TGCGCCAGCAGAGCCGGGACATCAAACGCCAAAAACATTCAGTACTTC
TRBJ1-2 | NA | NA | TRBV3-1/TRBV3-2 | CASSVGREAYGYTF | TGTGCCAGCAGTGTGGGCAGGGAGGCCTATGGCTACACCTTC
TRBJ2-1 | NA | NA | TRBV7-2 | CASSLRARDYNEQFF | TGTGCCAGCAGCTTACGAGCGAGAGACTACAATGAGCAGTTCTTC
TRBJ2-1 | TRBD1 | NA | TRBV4-1 | CASSLRREGAEQFF | TGCGCCAGCAGCCTCCGGCGAGAGGGGGCTGAGCAGTTCTTC
TRBJ2-3 | NA | NA | TRBV18 | CASSPPERGFTDTQYF | TGTGCCAGCTCACCACCGGAACGGGGTTTCACAGATACGCAGTATTTT
TRBJ2-1 | TRBD2 | NA | TRBV10-3 | CAIKQGGENEQFF | TGTGCCATCAAGCAGGGAGGGGAGAATGAGCAGTTCTTC
TRBJ1-5 | NA | NA | TRBV2 | CASALRGGNQPQHF | TGTGCCAGCGCCCTTCGGGGGGGCAATCAGCCCCAGCATTTT
TRBJ1-2 | TRBD1 | NA | TRBV7-6 | CASSLPWDRETLSYTF | TGTGCCAGCAGCTTACCTTGGGACAGGGAAACCCTCAGCTACACCTTC
TRBJ1-2 | TRBD1 | NA | TRBV7-8 | CASSLPSQGARGYTF | TGTGCCAGCAGCTTACCCTCACAGGGGGCTAGAGGCTACACCTTC